This T cell receptor (beta chain) was documented in a study of blood T cells in healthy people across ages. Study conclusions and caveats: Samples with more naive T cells showed higher observed beta diversity. Per million T cells, TCR beta diversity dropped about linearly as age rose.

Germline-derived CDR1 and CDR2 are ENHRY and SYGVKD. V lost 4 bases to trimming and J lost 2 bases, with 6 bases between them. The CDR3 is made up of 14 amino acids. A word on this clonotype: Its antigen is as yet unknown.

The use of a sample-barcoded 5' primer and a J-beta primer mix characterized a second PCR of about 7 to 12 cycles. Each cDNA molecule, via a template-switch adaptor with 12 random nucleotides, was tagged. From the 5' RACE reads, TCRdb called clonotypes with MiXCR, one entry per CDR3 protein. The sample carries fewer than 1,000,000 distinct CDR3 sequences, around 45% recorded once. This TCR was sampled from a man aged 55-75 years in good health. The sample was blood. The rearrangement uses TRBV10-3 and TRBJ2-6, with D possibly being TRBD1 (5 bases). As DNA, the CDR3 is TGTGCCATCAGTGGACAGCCTGGGGCCAACGTCCTGACTTTC. It specifies CAISGQPGANVLTF.